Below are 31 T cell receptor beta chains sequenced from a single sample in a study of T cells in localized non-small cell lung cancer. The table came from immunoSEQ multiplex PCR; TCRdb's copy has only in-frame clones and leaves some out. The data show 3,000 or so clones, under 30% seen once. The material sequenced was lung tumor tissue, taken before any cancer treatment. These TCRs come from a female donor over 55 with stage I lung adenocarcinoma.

The CDR3 DNA is TGTGCCAGCAGCACAGGACAGGACAATCAGCCCCAGCATTTT. Protein sequence: CASSTGQDNQPQHF. V gene TRBV9 combines with J gene TRBJ1-5; 7 bases align to TRBD1. V lost 4 bases, J lost 3 bases, and 4 bases stayed unmatched. CDR1 and CDR2 (germline): SGDLS, YYNGEE. The CDR3 loop spans 14 amino acids.

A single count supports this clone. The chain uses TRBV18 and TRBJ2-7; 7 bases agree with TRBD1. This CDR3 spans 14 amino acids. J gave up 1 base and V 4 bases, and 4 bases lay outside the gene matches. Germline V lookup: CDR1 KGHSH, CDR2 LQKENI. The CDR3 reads CASSQGTESYEQYV. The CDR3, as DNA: TGTGCCAGCTCACAAGGGACAGAATCCTACGAGCAGTACGTC.

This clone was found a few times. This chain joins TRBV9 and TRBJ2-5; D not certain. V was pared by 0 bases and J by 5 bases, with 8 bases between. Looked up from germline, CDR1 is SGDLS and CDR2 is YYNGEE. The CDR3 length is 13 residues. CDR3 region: CASSVAGGETQYF. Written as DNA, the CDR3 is TGTGCCAGCAGCGTAGCGGGTGGTGAGACCCAGTACTTC.

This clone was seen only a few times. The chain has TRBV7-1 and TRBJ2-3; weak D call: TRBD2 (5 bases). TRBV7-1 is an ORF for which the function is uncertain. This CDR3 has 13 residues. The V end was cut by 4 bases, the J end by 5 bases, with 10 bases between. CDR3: CASSLALRDTQYF. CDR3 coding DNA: TGTGCCAGCAGCTTAGCGCTAAGAGATACGCAGTATTTT.

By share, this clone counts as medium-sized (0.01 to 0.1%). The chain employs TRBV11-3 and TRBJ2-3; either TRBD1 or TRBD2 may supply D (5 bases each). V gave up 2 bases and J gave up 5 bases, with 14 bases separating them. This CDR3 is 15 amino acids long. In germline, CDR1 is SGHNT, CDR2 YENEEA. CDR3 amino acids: CASSLPGPAEDTQYF. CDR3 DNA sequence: TGTGCCAGCAGCTTACCGGGACCCGCGGAAGATACGCAGTATTTT. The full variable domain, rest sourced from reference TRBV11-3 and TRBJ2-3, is EAGVVQSPRYKIIEKKQPVAFWCNPISGHNTLYWYLQNLGQGPELLIRYENEEAVDDSQLPKDRFSAERLKGVDSTLKIQPAELGDSAVYLCASSLPGPAEDTQYFGPGTRLTVL.

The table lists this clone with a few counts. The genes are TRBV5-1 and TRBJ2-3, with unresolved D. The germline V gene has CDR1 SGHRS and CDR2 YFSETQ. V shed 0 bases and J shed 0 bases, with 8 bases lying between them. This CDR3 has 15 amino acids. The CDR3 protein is CASSLEHPSTDTQYF. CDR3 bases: TGCGCCAGCAGCTTGGAGCACCCGAGCACAGATACGCAGTATTTT.

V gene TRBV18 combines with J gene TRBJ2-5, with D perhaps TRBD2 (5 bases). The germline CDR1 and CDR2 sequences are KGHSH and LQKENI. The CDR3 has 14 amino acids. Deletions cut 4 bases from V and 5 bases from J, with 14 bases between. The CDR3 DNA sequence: TGTGCCAGCTCACTAACCGGGATAGGGGAGACCCAGTACTTC. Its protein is CASSLTGIGETQYF.

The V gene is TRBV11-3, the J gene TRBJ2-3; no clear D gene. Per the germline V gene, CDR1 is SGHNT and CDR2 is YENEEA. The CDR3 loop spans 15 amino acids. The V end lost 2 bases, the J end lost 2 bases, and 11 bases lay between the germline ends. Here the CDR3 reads CASSLTFTHTDTQYF. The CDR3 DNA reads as TGTGCCAGCAGCTTAACGTTCACCCACACAGATACGCAGTATTTT.

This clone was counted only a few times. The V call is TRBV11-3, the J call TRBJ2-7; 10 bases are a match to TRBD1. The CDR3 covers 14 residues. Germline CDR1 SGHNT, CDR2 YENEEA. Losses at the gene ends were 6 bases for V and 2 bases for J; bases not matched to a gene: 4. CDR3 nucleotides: TGTGCCAGCAGTCCCGGGACAGGGGCCTACGAGCAGTACTTC. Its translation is CASSPGTGAYEQYF. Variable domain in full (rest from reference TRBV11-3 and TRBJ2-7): EAGVVQSPRYKIIEKKQPVAFWCNPISGHNTLYWYLQNLGQGPELLIRYENEEAVDDSQLPKDRFSAERLKGVDSTLKIQPAELGDSAVYLCASSPGTGAYEQYFGPGTRLTVT.

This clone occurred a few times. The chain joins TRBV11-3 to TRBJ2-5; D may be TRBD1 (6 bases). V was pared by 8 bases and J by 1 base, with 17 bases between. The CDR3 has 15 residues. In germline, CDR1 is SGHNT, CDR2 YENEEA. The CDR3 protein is CASGSGQYLQETQYF. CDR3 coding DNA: TGTGCCAGCGGCTCCGGACAGTACCTCCAAGAGACCCAGTACTTC.

CDR3 nucleotides: TGTGCCAGTAGTATGGGGCGAATTAGGACAGATACGCAGTATTTT. Its protein product is CASSMGRIRTDTQYF. The rearrangement links TRBV19 to TRBJ2-3; weak D call: TRBD1 (5 bases). CDR3 length equals 15 residues. Trimming stripped 3 bases from V and 3 bases from J, with 13 bases between. The germline CDR1 and CDR2 sequences are LNHDA and SQIVND (reference sequence).

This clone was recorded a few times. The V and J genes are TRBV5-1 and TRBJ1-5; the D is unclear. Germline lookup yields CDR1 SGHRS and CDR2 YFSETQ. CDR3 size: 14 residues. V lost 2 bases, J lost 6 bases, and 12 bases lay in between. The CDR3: CASSFEGHGQPQHF. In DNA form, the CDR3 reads TGCGCCAGCAGCTTCGAGGGCCACGGTCAGCCCCAGCATTTT.

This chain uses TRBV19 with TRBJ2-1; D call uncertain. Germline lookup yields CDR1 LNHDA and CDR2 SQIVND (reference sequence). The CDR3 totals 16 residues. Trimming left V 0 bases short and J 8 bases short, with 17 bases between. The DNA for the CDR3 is TGTGCCAGTAGTATAGAGCGGTGGGCCGATCGGGATGAGCAGTTCTTC. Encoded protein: CASSIERWADRDEQFF.

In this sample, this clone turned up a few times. The DNA for the CDR3 is TGTGCCAGCAGCTTATCAACAGGGGGCTTTGAAAAACTGTTTTTT. It codes for CASSLSTGGFEKLFF. The chain combines TRBV11-3 with TRBJ1-4, with 9 positions matching TRBD1. Germline trimming cut 2 bases from V and 7 bases from J; bases unmatched to any gene: 5. Germline CDR1 is SGHNT and CDR2 is YENEEA. The CDR3 spans 15 residues.

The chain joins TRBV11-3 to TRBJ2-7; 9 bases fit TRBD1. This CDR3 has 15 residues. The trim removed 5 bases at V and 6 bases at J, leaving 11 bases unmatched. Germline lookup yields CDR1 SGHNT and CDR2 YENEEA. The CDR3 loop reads CASSLQRDRVSEQYF. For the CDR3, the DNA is TGTGCCAGCAGCCTACAACGGGACAGGGTGAGCGAGCAGTACTTC.

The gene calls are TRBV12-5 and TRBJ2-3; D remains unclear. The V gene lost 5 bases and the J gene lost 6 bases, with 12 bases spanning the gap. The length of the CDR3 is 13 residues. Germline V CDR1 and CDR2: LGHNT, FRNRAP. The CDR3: CASGPSFGDTQYF. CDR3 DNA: TGTGCTAGTGGTCCTTCCTTCGGGGATACGCAGTATTTT. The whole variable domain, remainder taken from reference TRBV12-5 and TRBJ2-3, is DARVTQTPRHKVTEMGQEVTMRCQPILGHNTVFWYRQTMMQGLELLAYFRNRAPLDDSGMPKDRFSAEMPDATLATLKIQPSEPRDSAVYFCASGPSFGDTQYFGPGTRLTVL.

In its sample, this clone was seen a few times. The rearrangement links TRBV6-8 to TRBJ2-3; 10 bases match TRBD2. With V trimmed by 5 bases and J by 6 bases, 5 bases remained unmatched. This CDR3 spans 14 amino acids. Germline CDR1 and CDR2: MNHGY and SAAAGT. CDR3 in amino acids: CASSALAGVDTQYF. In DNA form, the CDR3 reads TGTGCCAGCAGTGCCCTAGCGGGAGTTGATACGCAGTATTTT.

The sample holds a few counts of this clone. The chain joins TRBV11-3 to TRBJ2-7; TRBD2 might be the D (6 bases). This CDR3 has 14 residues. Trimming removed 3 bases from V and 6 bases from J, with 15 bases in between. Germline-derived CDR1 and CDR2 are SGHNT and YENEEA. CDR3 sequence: CASSLWQAGSEQYV. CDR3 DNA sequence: TGTGCCAGCAGCTTGTGGCAGGCGGGGAGCGAGCAGTACGTC.

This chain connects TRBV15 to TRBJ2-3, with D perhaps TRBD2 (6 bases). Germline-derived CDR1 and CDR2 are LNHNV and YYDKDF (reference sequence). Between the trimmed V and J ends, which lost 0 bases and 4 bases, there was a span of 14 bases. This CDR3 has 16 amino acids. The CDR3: CATSRDIRRVADTQYF. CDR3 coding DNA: TGTGCCACCAGCAGAGATATTCGGAGGGTGGCAGATACGCAGTATTTT.

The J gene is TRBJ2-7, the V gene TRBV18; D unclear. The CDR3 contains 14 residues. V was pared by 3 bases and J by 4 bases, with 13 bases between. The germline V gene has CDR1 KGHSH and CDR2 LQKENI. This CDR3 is CASSPDQNQYEQYF. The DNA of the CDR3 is TGTGCCAGCTCACCGGACCAGAATCAGTACGAGCAGTACTTC.

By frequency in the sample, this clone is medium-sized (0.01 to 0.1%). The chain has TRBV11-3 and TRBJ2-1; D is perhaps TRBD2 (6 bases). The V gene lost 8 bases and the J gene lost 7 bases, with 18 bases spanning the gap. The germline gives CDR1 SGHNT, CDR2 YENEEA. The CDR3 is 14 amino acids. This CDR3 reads CASRWFARGNEQFF. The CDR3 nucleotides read TGTGCCAGCCGATGGTTTGCGCGGGGTAATGAGCAGTTCTTC.

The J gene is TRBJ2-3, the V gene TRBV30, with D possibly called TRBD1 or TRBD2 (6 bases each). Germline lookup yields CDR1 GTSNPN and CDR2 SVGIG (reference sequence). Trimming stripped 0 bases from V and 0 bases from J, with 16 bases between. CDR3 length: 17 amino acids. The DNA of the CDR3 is TGTGCCTGGAGTGTACGTGGGGGGCCGTCTAGCACAGATACGCAGTATTTT. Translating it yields CAWSVRGGPSSTDTQYF.

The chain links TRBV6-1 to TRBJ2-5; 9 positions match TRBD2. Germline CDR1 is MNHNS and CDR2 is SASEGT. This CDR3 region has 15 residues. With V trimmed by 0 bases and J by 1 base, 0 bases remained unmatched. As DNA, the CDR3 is TGTGCCAGCAGTGAAGCTAGCGGGGGCCAAGAGACCCAGTACTTC. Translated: CASSEASGGQETQYF.

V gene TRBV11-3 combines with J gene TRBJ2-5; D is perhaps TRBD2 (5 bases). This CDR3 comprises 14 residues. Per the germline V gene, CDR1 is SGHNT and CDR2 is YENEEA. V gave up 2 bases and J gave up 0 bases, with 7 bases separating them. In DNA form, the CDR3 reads TGTGCCAGCAGCTTAACGACTAACCAAGAGACCCAGTACTTC. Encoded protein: CASSLTTNQETQYF.

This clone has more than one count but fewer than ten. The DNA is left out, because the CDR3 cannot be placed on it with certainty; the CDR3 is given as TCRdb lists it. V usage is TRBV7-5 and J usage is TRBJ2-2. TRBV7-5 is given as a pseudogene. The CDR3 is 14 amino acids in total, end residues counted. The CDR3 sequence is CASSWGTGTGELFF.

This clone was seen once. The DNA of the CDR3 is TGCAGCGTTGAAGGTCTCTCCTATGGCTACACCTTC. Translating it yields CSVEGLSYGYTF. The V gene is TRBV29-1, the J gene TRBJ1-2, with D hard to call. Trimming left V 1 base short and J 4 bases short, with 7 bases between. CDR1 is SQVTM and CDR2 is ANQGSEA in the germline V gene. The CDR3 runs 12 residues.

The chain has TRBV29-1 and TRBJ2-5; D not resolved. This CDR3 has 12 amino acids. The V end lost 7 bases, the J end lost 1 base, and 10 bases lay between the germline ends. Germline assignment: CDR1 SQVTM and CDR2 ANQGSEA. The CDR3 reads CSGGTFQETQYF. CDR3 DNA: TGCAGCGGAGGAACGTTCCAAGAGACCCAGTACTTC.

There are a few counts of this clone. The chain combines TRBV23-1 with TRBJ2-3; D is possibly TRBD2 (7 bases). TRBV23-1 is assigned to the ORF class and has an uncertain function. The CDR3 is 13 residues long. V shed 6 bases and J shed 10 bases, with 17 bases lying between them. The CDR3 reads CASSPGGGIAQYF. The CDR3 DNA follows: TGCGCCAGCAGCCCGGGGGGCGGAATAGCGCAGTATTTT.

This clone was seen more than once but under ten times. The CDR3 DNA sequence: TGTGCCAGCAGCCCCGGACAGGGGGCTACAGATACGCAGTATTTT. Residues: CASSPGQGATDTQYF. The chain links TRBV7-5 to TRBJ2-3; no DNA check was done on the table's D call, TRBD1. TRBV7-5 is a pseudogene segment. This CDR3 region has 15 residues.

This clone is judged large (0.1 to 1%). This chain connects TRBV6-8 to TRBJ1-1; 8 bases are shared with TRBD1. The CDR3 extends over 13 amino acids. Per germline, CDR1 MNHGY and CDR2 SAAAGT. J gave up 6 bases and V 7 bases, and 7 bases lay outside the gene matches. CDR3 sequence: CASTFQGAAEAFF. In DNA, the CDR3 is TGTGCCAGCACCTTTCAGGGGGCTGCTGAAGCTTTCTTT.

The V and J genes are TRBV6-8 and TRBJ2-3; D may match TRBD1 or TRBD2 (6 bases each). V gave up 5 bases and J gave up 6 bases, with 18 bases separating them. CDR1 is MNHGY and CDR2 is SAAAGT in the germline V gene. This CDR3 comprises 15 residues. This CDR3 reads CASSERAGEGDTQYF. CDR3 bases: TGTGCCAGCAGTGAGCGGGCAGGGGAAGGGGATACGCAGTATTTT.